These 18 T cell receptor beta chains originate from one sample sequenced in a study of preoperative IRX-2 immunotherapy in early breast cancer. Using immunoSEQ multiplex PCR, the repertoire was profiled, and TCRdb retains in-frame clones only, with some absent. The sample includes 75,000 to 100,000 clones, around 86% seen only once; the top ten take roughly 2%. Treatment given: preoperative locoregional IRX-2 cytokine immunotherapy. This material consisted of tumor tissue, taken after IRX-2 immunotherapy. These receptors originate from a human donor with breast cancer.

The rearrangement uses TRBV12-5 and TRBJ1-3, with no clear D. This CDR3 contains 11 residues. Germline CDR1 is LGHNT and CDR2 is FRNRAP. The CDR3, as DNA: TGTGCCCGCAGAATTGGAAACACCATATATTTT. Amino acids: CARRIGNTIYF.

The genes are TRBV5-1 and TRBJ2-7, with 9 nucleotides matching TRBD1. The CDR3 runs 15 residues. V lost 2 bases to trimming and J lost 5 bases; unmatched junction nucleotides: 8. Per the germline V gene, CDR1 is SGHRS and CDR2 is YFSETQ. CDR3 in DNA: TGCGCCAGCAGCTTAGGACAGGGGCGGATAAACGAGCAGTACTTC. This codes for CASSLGQGRINEQYF.

This chain connects TRBV19 to TRBJ1-1; the D gene is possibly TRBD1 (5 bases). The V gene's germline CDR1 is LNHDA and CDR2 SQIVND (reference sequence). V gave up 5 bases and J gave up 0 bases, with 10 bases separating them. The CDR3 has 14 residues. CDR3 in DNA: TGTGCCAGTAGTGGAGGGGTGATGAACACTGAAGCTTTCTTT. Its translation is CASSGGVMNTEAFF.

This chain links TRBV5-1 with TRBJ1-3, with D unclear. The V and J ends lost 4 bases and 8 bases respectively, with 22 bases between them. Germline CDR1 reads SGHRS; CDR2 reads YFSETQ. The CDR3 runs to 16 residues. The CDR3 sequence is CASSPSGTAVGDTIYF. The CDR3 bases are TGCGCCAGCAGCCCTTCGGGCACAGCGGTCGGTGACACCATATATTTT.

The V and J genes are TRBV6-8 and TRBJ1-3; perhaps TRBD1 as D (6 bases). V was pared by 6 bases and J by 2 bases, with 14 bases between. The CDR3 covers 15 residues. CDR1 MNHGY and CDR2 SAAAGT come from the germline V gene. The CDR3 DNA is TGTGCCAGCAGCCAACAGGGTCTGACTGGAAACACCATATATTTT. Its translation: CASSQQGLTGNTIYF.

This clone was picked up a small number of times. The genes are TRBV11-3 and TRBJ2-1; 12 nucleotides match TRBD2. This CDR3 region has 16 residues. Germline CDR1 reads SGHNT; CDR2 reads YENEEA. Germline trimming cut 7 bases from V and 4 bases from J; bases unmatched to any gene: 8. The chain's CDR3 is CASKSRGTSGYNEQFF. The CDR3 DNA sequence: TGTGCCAGCAAGTCTAGGGGGACTAGCGGGTACAATGAGCAGTTCTTC.

The chain links TRBV30 to TRBJ2-3, with unresolved D. The V end was cut by 2 bases, the J end by 1 base, with 7 bases between. CDR3 length equals 13 residues. The germline V gene has CDR1 GTSNPN and CDR2 SVGIG (reference sequence). CDR3 nucleotide sequence: TGTGCCTGGAGTATCACTCGCACAGATACGCAGTATTTT. Its protein product is CAWSITRTDTQYF.

The chain joins TRBV28 to TRBJ2-1; 9 bases line up with TRBD1. The CDR3 consists of 16 residues. V trimming: 6 bases; J trimming: 5 bases; junction bases outside the gene matches: 11. Germline V gene lookup returns CDR1 MDHEN and CDR2 SYDVKM. The CDR3: CASRPSGTGLDNEQFF. CDR3 sequence (DNA): TGTGCCAGCAGACCATCCGGGACAGGGCTCGACAATGAGCAGTTCTTC. Full variable domain (rest looked up from reference TRBV28 and TRBJ2-1): DVKVTQSSRYLVKRTGEKVFLECVQDMDHENMFWYRQDPGLGLRLIYFSYDVKMKEKGDIPEGYSVSREKKERFSLILESASTNQTSMYLCASRPSGTGLDNEQFFGPGTRLTVL.

The chain employs TRBV28 and TRBJ1-2, with 10 positions matching TRBD1. CDR3 length: 15 residues. With 5 bases clipped from V and 4 bases from J, the junction kept 7 bases outside the gene matches. From germline, CDR1 is MDHEN and CDR2 SYDVKM. CDR3 in DNA: TGTGCCAGCAGTAACCCGACAGGGGGCTCCTATGGCTACACCTTC. It specifies CASSNPTGGSYGYTF.

The chain joins TRBV5-1 to TRBJ2-2; perhaps TRBD2 as D (5 bases). Trimming cost V 5 bases and J 5 bases, with 16 bases left between them. In germline, CDR1 is SGHRS, CDR2 YFSETQ. CDR3 length: 15 residues. The CDR3 nucleotides are TGCGCCAGCAGTAACCGTACCACGGGGACCGGGGAGCTGTTTTTT. Translated, it gives CASSNRTTGTGELFF.

This rearrangement joins TRBV11-3 to TRBJ2-1; D may be TRBD2 (6 bases). The CDR3 loop spans 14 amino acids. The germline gives CDR1 SGHNT, CDR2 YENEEA. V shed 6 bases and J shed 7 bases, with 16 bases lying between them. DNA of the CDR3: TGTGCCAGCAGGCATTCGCGGGAAAAAAATGAGCAGTTCTTC. This translates into CASRHSREKNEQFF.

The V call is TRBV11-3, the J call TRBJ1-1; maybe TRBD1 (5 bases). The CDR3 has 14 amino acids. Germline values: CDR1 SGHNT, CDR2 YENEEA. The V end lost 6 bases, the J end lost 7 bases, and 18 bases lay between the germline ends. The CDR3 DNA reads TGTGCCAGCAGTCCCACCGCCGGGGCCGGTGAAGCTTTCTTT. Translating it yields CASSPTAGAGEAFF. Full variable domain (rest looked up from reference TRBV11-3 and TRBJ1-1): EAGVVQSPRYKIIEKKQPVAFWCNPISGHNTLYWYLQNLGQGPELLIRYENEEAVDDSQLPKDRFSAERLKGVDSTLKIQPAELGDSAVYLCASSPTAGAGEAFFGQGTRLTVV.

This clone was counted only a few times. CDR3 sequence: CASSTKGRGYEQYF. The CDR3, as DNA: TGTGCCAGCAGTACGAAGGGAAGGGGCTACGAGCAGTACTTC. V and J are TRBV6-8 and TRBJ2-7; D is possibly TRBD1 (5 bases). CDR1 is MNHGY, CDR2 SAAAGT, per germline. There are 14 residues in the CDR3. The V end was cut by 5 bases, the J end by 3 bases, with 14 bases between.

CDR3 amino acids: CAWSAGTSGIIETQYF. The DNA of the CDR3 is TGTGCCTGGAGTGCAGGGACTAGCGGTATAATAGAGACCCAGTACTTC. The chain joins TRBV30 to TRBJ2-5; 11 nucleotides match TRBD2. Germline loops: CDR1 GTSNPN, CDR2 SVGIG (reference sequence). CDR3 length equals 16 residues. Trimming at V came to 1 base and at J to 4 bases, leaving 8 bases not matched to a gene.

This rearrangement joins TRBV10-1 to TRBJ1-3, with D unresolved. The CDR3 has 13 residues. Germline values: CDR1 WNHNN, CDR2 SYGVQD (reference sequence). Trimming pared 0 bases from V and 3 bases from J, leaving 3 bases between. CDR3 nucleotides: TGCGCCAGCAGTGAGTCCTATGGAAACACCATATATTTT. Protein sequence: CASSESYGNTIYF.

The V and J genes are TRBV9 and TRBJ2-6; no firm D call. Germline CDR1 and CDR2: SGDLS and YYNGEE. This CDR3 comprises 14 residues. V dropped 5 bases and J dropped 2 bases, with 8 bases sitting between them. The CDR3 reads CASSEEAGANVLTF. CDR3 sequence (DNA): TGTGCCAGCAGTGAAGAAGCTGGGGCCAACGTCCTGACTTTC.

This clone was seen a single time. The V call is TRBV5-1, the J call TRBJ2-3; D is ambiguous. The CDR3 extends over 14 amino acids. Germline V gene lookup returns CDR1 SGHRS and CDR2 YFSETQ. The V gene lost 3 bases and the J gene lost 4 bases, with 12 bases spanning the gap. The CDR3 DNA reads as TGCGCCAGCAGCTCCGGCCTGCCCCCAGATACGCAGTATTTT. Translation: CASSSGLPPDTQYF. The complete variable domain, with remaining parts taken from reference TRBV5-1 and TRBJ2-3, reads KAGVTQTPRYLIKTRGQQVTLSCSPISGHRSVSWYQQTPGQGLQFLFEYFSETQRNKGNFPGRFSGRQFSNSRSEMNVSTLELGDSALYLCASSSGLPPDTQYFGPGTRLTVL.

In this sample, this clone turned up a few times. CDR3 in DNA: TGTGCCAGCAGTGTTGCCGGGACGGATAATTCACCCCTCCACTTT. Its protein product is CASSVAGTDNSPLHF. The chain carries TRBV6-8 and TRBJ1-6; possible D gene TRBD1, 5 bases. This CDR3 has 15 residues. Looked up from germline, CDR1 is MNHGY and CDR2 is SAAAGT. V dropped 5 bases and J dropped 5 bases, with 13 bases sitting between them.